These 2 T cell receptor beta chains were all obtained from the same sample, sequenced in a study of PD-L1 blockade in urothelial cancer. The sample's time point: pretreatment peripheral blood. TCRdb's table, derived via immunoSEQ multiplex PCR, lists solely in-frame clones and lacks some. The sample records 130,000 or so clones, 84% being singletons. The sample was PBMCs, taken around atezolizumab (anti-PD-L1) treatment. These receptors were taken from a man aged 50 to 60 with urothelial cancer.

This clone was seen a handful of times. The chain links TRBV6-1 to TRBJ2-7; a weak D match, TRBD1 (5 bases). The CDR3 consists of 17 residues. V lost 2 bases, J lost 0 bases, and 17 bases lay in between. The V gene's germline CDR1 is MNHNS and CDR2 SASEGT. This chain's CDR3 is CASSERRGPTPSYEQYF. The CDR3 DNA follows: TGTGCCAGCAGTGAACGTAGGGGCCCGACACCCTCCTACGAGCAGTACTTC.

Of note for this clone: This sample also contains other DNA sequences that code for the same CDR3. The chain couples TRBV5-1 to TRBJ1-5; D possibly corresponds to TRBD1 (5 bases). The CDR3 has 13 residues. Germline values: CDR1 SGHRS, CDR2 YFSETQ. Trimming cost V 2 bases and J 6 bases, with 9 bases left between them. CDR3 region: CASSFGQGQPQHF. The CDR3, as DNA: TGCGCCAGCAGCTTTGGCCAGGGTCAGCCCCAGCATTTT.